The source of this TCR beta chain is a study of regulatory T cells in long-lasting Graves disease. Whole-study results and caveats: Persistent disease showed a preference for TRBV28, TRBJ1-2 and TRBJ2-5. Relative to new patients (around 1,000), persistent patients exhibited greater sharing of public clonotypes (more than 2,500).

At least ten counts were recorded for this clonotype. Antigen specificity is unknown. iRepertoire HTBI primers and Arm-PCR of CDR3 regions built TCR beta libraries. TCRdb redid the calling of the multiplex PCR reads with MiXCR, one entry per CDR3 protein. The sample includes 400,000 to 500,000 distinct CDR3 sequences, approximately 15% of them seen just once. Time point meaning: newly diagnosed GD, antithyroid drugs for less than 3 months. PBMC RNA was the source of the TCR library. With V trimmed by 5 bases and J by 3 bases, 10 bases remained unmatched. Germline CDR1 SGHTA, CDR2 FQGNSA. This CDR3 comprises 16 residues. The sample was also linked to a second study, of T cells in Graves' hyperthyroidism and ophthalmopathy.

The sequence derives from a woman between 40 and 55 years old with Graves disease. V usage is TRBV7-2 and J usage is TRBJ2-7; TRBD1 agrees at 10 bases. Sequencing used peripheral blood mononuclear cells (PBMCs), obtained at new diagnosis, from a patient treated with antithyroid drugs. The chain's CDR3 is CASSTDRQGARYEQYF. The CDR3 nucleotides are TGTGCCAGCAGCACCGACCGACAGGGGGCTCGCTACGAGCAGTACTTC.